The entry below gives a single T cell receptor beta chain sequence along with its context. What it binds is not known. The data stem from a study of CD8+ T cells in alopecia areata. Study summary: Treatment of the treated patients consisted of oral tofacitinib, 5 to 10 mg twice daily. Notes on the study in general: Scalp sample data also include resident alphabeta T cells from normal skin.

The sequencing template was cDNA reverse transcribed from extracted RNA. Profiled with immunoSEQ multiplex PCR; TCRdb holds only in-frame clones, not every one. The sample consists of around 250,000 clones, about two thirds of them appearing once. The TCR sequence derives from a human donor with alopecia areata. The sample consisted of CD4+ T cells sorted from blood, taken at week 0.

This CDR3 reads CASKNSERGMNTEAFF. The CDR3 bases are TGTGCCAGCAAAAATTCAGAAAGGGGGATGAACACTGAAGCTTTCTTT. The chain recombines TRBV2 with TRBJ1-1, with D possibly TRBD1 on 6 matching bases. This CDR3 spans 16 amino acids. The V gene lost 7 bases and the J gene lost 0 bases, with 18 bases spanning the gap. Germline lookup yields CDR1 SNHLY and CDR2 FYNNEI.